These T cell receptor beta chains were read from a single sample in a study of human T cells and chemical hapten exposure. TCRdb reprocessed the RACE reads with MiXCR, giving one entry per CDR3 protein. The sample has 300,000 to 450,000 distinct CDR3 sequences, less than 6.5% seen once. The sequences come from whole blood, collected in connection with sensitization to the hapten diphenylcyclopropenone (DPC). The receptors originated from a woman between 45 and 60 years old with alopecia areata. Some clones in this sample may be carry-over from other donors' samples. CDR3s include the opening cysteine and the closing phenylalanine or tryptophan. Each record gives: clone size, V gene, CDR3 protein. Expanded clones are given a class, and other clones once, few, many or no size at all.

>NA|TRBV12-3/TRBV12-4
CASSFGGLGREQYF
>NA|TRBV12-3/TRBV12-4
CASSLGGRAPLHF
>many|TRBV28
CASSLGTQSGEQYF
>many|TRBV6-6
CASSWDRAYEQYF
>few|TRBV9
CASSVGGQSWNEQFF
>few|TRBV29-1
CSVRLGPTQYF
>many|TRBV19
CASSTTGQGSEQYF
>NA|TRBV27
CASSFQGTPLHF
>few|TRBV30
CAWENRGTEAFF
>many|TRBV10-1
CASSDLASYEQYF
>many|TRBV15
CATSSGGLAGPDTQYF
>NA|TRBV7-8
CASSLLSGPRETQYF
>NA|TRBV27
CASSLVAGGPGGTQYF
>many|TRBV29-1
CSVEDPNRAWGYTF
>few|TRBV30
CAWSGYGYTF
>few|TRBV20-1
CSAPRNANTEAFF
>many|TRBV24-1
CATSDSGQGNTGELFF
>many|TRBV5-1
CASSYDRKSRYGYTF
>NA|TRBV7-2
CASSLSAGSSTDTQYF
>many|TRBV11-2
CASSLGLSTDTQYF
>NA|TRBV15
CATSRVKLTGDNEQFF
>few|TRBV6-5
CASSYSQGPSRGYTF
>few|TRBV7-9
CASSLVGGRDQPQHF
>many|TRBV7-9
CASSSNGDTQYF
>many|TRBV12-5
CASGLGSGLLNTEAFF
>many|TRBV10-3
CAISESLRDGAYNEQFF